These 20 T cell receptor beta chains share one sample of origin, sequenced in a study of blood T cell repertoires in COVID-19. Method: immunoSEQ multiplex PCR; TCRdb's copy keeps in-frame clones and lacks some. The sample has about 270,000 clones, approximately 90% seen once. The specimen sequenced was PBMCs or T cells enriched from blood (not recorded which). These receptors were obtained from a man aged 35-49 years who had been exposed to COVID-19.

This chain uses TRBV14 with TRBJ1-4; D perhaps matches TRBD1 (5 bases). Germline lookup yields CDR1 SGHDN and CDR2 FVKESK. This CDR3 region has 14 residues. With 4 bases removed from V and 5 bases from J, the gap between germline ends came to 11 bases. CDR3 bases: TGTGCCAGCAGCCCGACAGTTTACAATGAAAAACTGTTTTTT. Translating gives CASSPTVYNEKLFF.

The chain couples TRBV19 to TRBJ2-1, with D possibly matching TRBD2 (6 bases). This CDR3 region has 14 residues. Germline CDR1 and CDR2: LNHDA and SQIVND (reference sequence). Trimming removed 5 bases at V and 10 bases at J, with 18 bases between. The CDR3 sequence: CASSFGTRGEEQFF. CDR3 in DNA: TGTGCCAGTAGTTTCGGGACGCGGGGCGAGGAGCAGTTCTTC.

The chain carries TRBV24-1 and TRBJ2-1, with 8 bases matching TRBD2. Trimming cost V 2 bases and J 2 bases; bases outside gene matches: 4. CDR1 is KGHDR, CDR2 SFDVKD, per germline. The CDR3 loop spans 16 amino acids. CDR3 DNA sequence: TGTGCCACCAGTGATTCCGACGGGAGGGCCTACAATGAGCAGTTCTTC. Translating it yields CATSDSDGRAYNEQFF.

J is TRBJ1-5 and V is TRBV7-8; 7 bases match TRBD1. The V and J ends lost 4 bases and 3 bases, in that order; junction bases with no gene match: 6. The CDR3 spans 15 residues. Germline CDR1 reads SGHVS; CDR2 reads FQNEAQ. The CDR3 sequence is CASSSPGGLNQPQHF. The CDR3 DNA is TGTGCCAGCAGCTCCCCAGGGGGTCTCAATCAGCCCCAGCATTTT.

The chain combines TRBV4-1 with TRBJ1-6, with D possibly matching TRBD1 (5 bases). The V end lost 5 bases, the J end lost 7 bases, and 12 bases lay between the germline ends. This CDR3 is built from 14 residues. CDR1 MGHRA and CDR2 YSYEKL come from the germline V gene. The CDR3: CASSDEQVNSPLHF. CDR3 bases: TGCGCCAGCAGCGATGAACAGGTGAATTCACCCCTCCACTTT.

This rearrangement joins TRBV28 to TRBJ2-4; a weak D match, TRBD2 (5 bases). The V and J ends lost 2 bases and 8 bases respectively, with 13 bases between them. Per the germline V gene, CDR1 is MDHEN and CDR2 is SYDVKM. CDR3 length: 14 residues. This CDR3 reads CASSLTRPGHIQYF. In DNA, the CDR3 is TGTGCCAGCAGTTTAACTAGACCTGGTCACATTCAGTACTTC.

This clone was seen only once. V and J are TRBV9 and TRBJ1-6, with a tentative D call TRBD1 (6 bases). CDR1 is SGDLS and CDR2 is YYNGEE in the germline V gene. This CDR3 comprises 14 residues. V lost 4 bases and J lost 6, with 11 bases in between. This CDR3 is CASSLEGGNSPLHF. In DNA, the CDR3 is TGTGCCAGCAGCCTGGAAGGGGGTAATTCACCCCTCCACTTT.

The rearrangement uses TRBV30 and TRBJ1-5; 8 nucleotides line up with TRBD1. CDR3 size: 14 residues. V shed 2 bases, J shed 4 bases, and the junction held 4 bases outside the gene matches. Germline-derived CDR1 and CDR2 are GTSNPN and SVGIG (reference sequence). Here the CDR3 reads CAWSFRDRNQPQHF. CDR3 nucleotides: TGTGCCTGGAGTTTCCGGGACAGGAATCAGCCCCAGCATTTT.

J is TRBJ1-1 and V is TRBV28; D perhaps matches TRBD1 (5 bases). V dropped 6 bases and J dropped 0 bases, with 17 bases sitting between them. Germline CDR1 and CDR2: MDHEN and SYDVKM. The CDR3 totals 16 residues. The CDR3 loop is CASSYINRRLNTEAFF. CDR3 DNA sequence: TGTGCCAGCAGCTATATCAACAGGCGCTTGAACACTGAAGCTTTCTTT.

The chain employs TRBV5-6 and TRBJ2-5, with a tentative D call TRBD1 (6 bases). This CDR3 spans 13 amino acids. V shed 6 bases and J shed 5 bases, with 14 bases lying between them. Germline CDR1 reads SGHDT; CDR2 reads YYEEEE. The CDR3 nucleotides read TGTGCCAGCAACCCCACAGGGTGGGAGACCCAGTACTTC. Protein product: CASNPTGWETQYF. The full variable domain, in which reference TRBV5-6 and TRBJ2-5 provide the parts outside the CDR3, is DAGVTQSPTHLIKTRGQQVTLRCSPKSGHDTVSWYQQALGQGPQFIFQYYEEEERQRGNFPDRFSGHQFPNYSSELNVNALLLGDSALYLCASNPTGWETQYFGPGTRLLVL.

This chain joins TRBV30 and TRBJ1-1, with D maybe TRBD1 (5 bases). CDR1 GTSNPN and CDR2 SVGIG come from the germline V gene (reference sequence). V gave up 4 bases and J gave up 6 bases, with 15 bases separating them. The CDR3 totals 13 residues. DNA of the CDR3: TGTGCCTGGACCCAGTCAGGGTCGGCTGAAGCTTTCTTT. Protein sequence: CAWTQSGSAEAFF.

The chain uses TRBV4-1 and TRBJ2-2; a weak D match, TRBD1 (6 bases). The CDR3 contains 15 residues. Germline V gene data show CDR1 as MGHRA and CDR2 as YSYEKL. V lost 4 bases, J lost 6 bases, and 15 bases lay in between. The CDR3 bases are TGCGCCAGCAGCCGTCAACAGGGAACCCCCGGGGAGCTGTTTTTT. Residues: CASSRQQGTPGELFF.

This chain joins TRBV30 and TRBJ1-1; tentative D call: TRBD1 (6 bases). CDR3 size: 13 residues. With 3 bases removed from V and 5 bases from J, the gap between germline ends came to 13 bases. CDR1 GTSNPN and CDR2 SVGIG come from the germline V gene (reference sequence). The DNA for the CDR3 is TGTGCCTGGAGAGCCAGGGGAACGACTGAAGCTTTCTTT. Protein sequence: CAWRARGTTEAFF.

The rearrangement joins TRBV6-1 to TRBJ2-1, with no clear D. V was trimmed by 2 bases and J by 8 bases, leaving 4 bases between them. Germline V gene sequence: CDR1 MNHNS, CDR2 SASEGT. This CDR3 spans 11 amino acids. CDR3 sequence reads: CASSERDEQFF. CDR3 nucleotides: TGTGCCAGCAGTGAACGAGATGAGCAGTTCTTC.

This chain uses TRBV6-5 with TRBJ1-6; no definite D call. The CDR3 sequence is 16 residues long. Trimming took 1 base from V and 7 from J, leaving 14 bases between them. CDR1 and CDR2 from the germline V gene are MNHEY and SVGAGI. The CDR3 region has the DNA TGTGCCAGCAGTTACTTTTCCCGCTTGAGGAATTCACCCCTCCACTTT. Protein sequence: CASSYFSRLRNSPLHF.

The chain employs TRBV3-1 (or the pseudogene TRBV3-2) and TRBJ2-5, with 12 bases matching TRBD2. After removal of 5 bases from V and 2 bases from J, the junction contained 6 bases not matched to a gene. Per the germline V gene, CDR1 is LGHDT and CDR2 is YNNKEL (reference sequence). CDR3 size: 16 residues. DNA for the CDR3: TGTGCCAGCAGCTCCAGACTAGCGGGAGTACAAGAGACCCAGTACTTC. Amino acids: CASSSRLAGVQETQYF.

This clone was seen a single time. The CDR3 is CASSLEQGEAFF. The CDR3 DNA reads TGTGCCAGCAGCTTAGAACAGGGTGAAGCTTTCTTT. The gene calls are TRBV7-9 and TRBJ1-1, with D maybe TRBD1 (6 bases). The ends were cut back, 1 base at V and 7 bases at J, with 7 bases in the middle. The length of the CDR3 is 12 residues. The germline CDR1 and CDR2 sequences are SEHNR and FQNEAQ (reference sequence).

This CDR3 is CASSLVAGADEQFF. The DNA for the CDR3 is TGCGCCAGCAGCTTGGTAGCGGGAGCAGATGAGCAGTTCTTC. The V call is TRBV5-1, the J call TRBJ2-1; 9 nucleotides line up with TRBD2. Germline V gene data show CDR1 as SGHRS and CDR2 as YFSETQ. The CDR3 has 14 amino acids. V trimming: 0 bases; J trimming: 8 bases; junction bases outside the gene matches: 3. Full variable domain (rest looked up from reference TRBV5-1 and TRBJ2-1): KAGVTQTPRYLIKTRGQQVTLSCSPISGHRSVSWYQQTPGQGLQFLFEYFSETQRNKGNFPGRFSGRQFSNSRSEMNVSTLELGDSALYLCASSLVAGADEQFFGPGTRLTVL.

V is TRBV4-3 and J is TRBJ1-5; D possibly corresponds to TRBD1 (6 bases). Trimming took 4 bases from V and 3 from J, leaving 10 bases between them. Germline-derived CDR1 and CDR2 are LGHNA and YSLEER. This CDR3 is 14 amino acids long. CDR3 region: CASSPDRYNQPQHF. CDR3 DNA sequence: TGCGCCAGCAGCCCTGACAGGTACAATCAGCCCCAGCATTTT.

CDR3 protein: CAWSVMGRYGYTF. As DNA, the CDR3 is TGTGCCTGGAGTGTGATGGGCCGGTATGGCTACACCTTC. J is TRBJ1-2 and V is TRBV30; D gene ambiguous. The V end lost 0 bases, the J end lost 5 bases, and 10 bases lay between the germline ends. CDR1 GTSNPN and CDR2 SVGIG come from the germline V gene (reference sequence). This CDR3 contains 13 residues. Variable domain in full (rest from reference TRBV30 and TRBJ1-2): SQTIHQWPATLVQPVGSPLSLECTVEGTSNPNLYWYRQAAGRGLQLLFYSVGIGQISSEVPQNLSASRPQDRQFILSSKKLLLSDSGFYLCAWSVMGRYGYTFGSGTRLTVV.